These T cell receptor beta chains were read from a single sample in a study of Graves' ophthalmopathy and Graves' hyperthyroidism. TCRdb reprocessed the multiplex PCR reads via MiXCR and lists one record per CDR3 protein. The sample yields some 410,000 distinct CDR3 sequences, 21% seen once. Specimen: peripheral blood. The receptors were gathered from a woman aged 18-35 years with stable Graves' hyperthyroidism. Each CDR3 is given without its conserved first and last residue. The D gene is left open where the match is weak. Expanded clones are given a class, and other clones once, few, many or no size at all.

TRBJ1-3	many	TRBV12-3/TRBV12-4	TRBD1	ASQPTGAGNTIY
TRBJ1-5	.	TRBV12-3/TRBV12-4	TRBD1	ASSSPGQGIYSNQPQH
TRBJ2-5	.	TRBV2	TRBD2	ASKLGTSGRKQETQY
TRBJ2-7	once	TRBV25-1	.	ASTEMYDQY
TRBJ2-3	many	TRBV7-9	.	ASSLGYGTDTQY
TRBJ1-1	.	TRBV28	TRBD1	ASSKTGLVTEAF
TRBJ2-7	many	TRBV10-3	.	AIGGNYEQY
TRBJ2-2	.	TRBV2	.	ASSALAGLVGELF
TRBJ1-3	few	TRBV12-3/TRBV12-4	.	ASTSLLSDSGNTIY
TRBJ2-5	many	TRBV6-5	.	ASSSSPSLVSRGQTQY